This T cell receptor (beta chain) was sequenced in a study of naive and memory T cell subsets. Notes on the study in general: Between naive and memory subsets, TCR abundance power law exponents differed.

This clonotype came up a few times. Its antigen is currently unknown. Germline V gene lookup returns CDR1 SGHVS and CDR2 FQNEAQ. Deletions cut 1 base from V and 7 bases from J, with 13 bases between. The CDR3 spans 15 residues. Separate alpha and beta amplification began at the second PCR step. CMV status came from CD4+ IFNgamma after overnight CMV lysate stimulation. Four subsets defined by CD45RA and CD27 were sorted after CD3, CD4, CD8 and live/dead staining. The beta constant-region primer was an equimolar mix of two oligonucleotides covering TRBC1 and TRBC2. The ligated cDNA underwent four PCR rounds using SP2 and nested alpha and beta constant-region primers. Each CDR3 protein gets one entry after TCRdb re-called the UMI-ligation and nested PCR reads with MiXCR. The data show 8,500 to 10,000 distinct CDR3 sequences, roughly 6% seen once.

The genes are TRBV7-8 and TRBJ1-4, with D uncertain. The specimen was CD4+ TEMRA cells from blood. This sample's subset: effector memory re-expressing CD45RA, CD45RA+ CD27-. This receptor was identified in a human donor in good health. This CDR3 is CASSLGRVQGEKLFF. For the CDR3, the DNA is TGTGCCAGCAGCTTAGGCCGGGTGCAAGGTGAAAAACTGTTTTTT.